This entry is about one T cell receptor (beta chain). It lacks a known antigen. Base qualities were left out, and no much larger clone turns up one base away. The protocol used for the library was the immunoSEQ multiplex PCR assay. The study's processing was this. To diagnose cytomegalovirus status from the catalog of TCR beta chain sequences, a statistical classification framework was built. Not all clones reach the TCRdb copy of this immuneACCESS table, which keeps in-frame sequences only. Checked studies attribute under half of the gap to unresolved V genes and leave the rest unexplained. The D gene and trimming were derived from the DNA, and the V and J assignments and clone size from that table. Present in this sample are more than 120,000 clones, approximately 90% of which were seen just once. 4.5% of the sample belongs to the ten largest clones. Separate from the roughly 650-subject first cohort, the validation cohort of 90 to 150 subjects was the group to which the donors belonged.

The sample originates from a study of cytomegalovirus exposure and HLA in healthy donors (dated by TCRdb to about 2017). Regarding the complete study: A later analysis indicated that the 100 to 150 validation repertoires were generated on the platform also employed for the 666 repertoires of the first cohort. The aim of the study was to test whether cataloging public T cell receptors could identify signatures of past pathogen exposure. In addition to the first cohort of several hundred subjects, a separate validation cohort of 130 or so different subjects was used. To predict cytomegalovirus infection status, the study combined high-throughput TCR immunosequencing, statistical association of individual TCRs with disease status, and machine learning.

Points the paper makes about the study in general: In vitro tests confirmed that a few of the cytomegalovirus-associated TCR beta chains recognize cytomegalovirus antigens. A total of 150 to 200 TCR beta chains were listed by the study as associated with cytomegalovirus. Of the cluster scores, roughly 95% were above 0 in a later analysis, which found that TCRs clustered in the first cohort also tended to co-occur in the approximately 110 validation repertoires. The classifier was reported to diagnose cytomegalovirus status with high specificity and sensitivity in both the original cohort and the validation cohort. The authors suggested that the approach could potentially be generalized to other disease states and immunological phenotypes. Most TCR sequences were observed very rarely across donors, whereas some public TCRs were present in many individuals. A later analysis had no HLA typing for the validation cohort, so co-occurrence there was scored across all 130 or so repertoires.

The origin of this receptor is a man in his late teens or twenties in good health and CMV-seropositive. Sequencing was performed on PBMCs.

DNA sequence: TGTGCCATCAGGGGGACAGGGAACACTGAAGCTTTCTTT. Its translation is CAIRGTGNTEAFF. The chain was built from TRBV10-3 and TRBJ1-1; 8 middle bases align to TRBD1. The junction shows trimming of 6 bases on V and 1 base on J, and the gene matches do not reach 1 base of it. The CDR3 starts with the cysteine, ends with the phenylalanine, and has 13 residues. Only the CDR3 part of the read is kept: 39 bases, read in frame from the first base. Sequences ENHRY (CDR1) and SYGVKD (CDR2) are obtained from the germline V gene.